Listed below are T cell receptor beta chains from one sample, sequenced in a study of OX40 agonist ivuxolimab in advanced cancers. Using immunoSEQ multiplex PCR, the repertoire was profiled, and TCRdb retains in-frame clones only, with some absent. Here the sample spans about 20,000 clones, approximately 78% being singletons. The sequencing used CD4+ or CD8+ T cells sorted from blood, collected in a trial of the OX40 agonist ivuxolimab. The source of these receptors is an adult with an advanced solid tumor such as melanoma, head and neck, liver or kidney cancer. Each CDR3 is given with its conserved first and last residue. A D gene is named only where the DNA matches it firmly. Where a row states a size, it is once, few, many or the class of an expanded clone; other rows omit it.

>TRBV15|NA|once|TRBJ1-1
TGTGCCACCAGCAGAGATCGGTGGGGTATTGGCACTGAAGCTTTCTTT
CATSRDRWGIGTEAFF
>TRBV15|NA|NA|TRBJ2-7
TGTGCCACCAGCAGTCCCGGACTCGCCTACGAGCAGTACTTC
CATSSPGLAYEQYF
>TRBV7-9|NA|once|TRBJ1-2
TGTGCCAGCAGCTTCACGGACGTGTATGGCTACACCTTC
CASSFTDVYGYTF
>TRBV27|TRBD2|hyperexpanded|TRBJ2-5
TGTGCCAGCAGTGAAGGACTAGCGGGGCTCCAAGAGACCCAGTACTTC
CASSEGLAGLQETQYF
>TRBV7-2|TRBD2|once|TRBJ2-3
TGTGCCAGCAGCTGGGGAGCGGGAGGGTCCGCAGATACGCAGTATTTT
CASSWGAGGSADTQYF
>TRBV9|TRBD1|NA|TRBJ2-2
TGTGCCAGCAGCGGAGGGGGCGTAACCAACACCGGGGAGCTGTTTTTT
CASSGGGVTNTGELFF
>TRBV4-1|NA|medium-sized|TRBJ1-1
TGCGCCAGCAGCCAGGCTTTAGGGAGGACTGAAGCTTTCTTT
CASSQALGRTEAFF
>TRBV28|TRBD1|NA|TRBJ1-5
TGTGCCAGCAGTTCGGACAGGGGTAGCAATCAGCCCCAGCATTTT
CASSSDRGSNQPQHF
>TRBV5-6|TRBD1|many|TRBJ1-1
TGTGCCAGCAGCTTGTCCGGTCCCGGGACAGGGGGCAGGACTGAAGCTTTCTTT
CASSLSGPGTGGRTEAFF
>TRBV19|NA|NA|TRBJ1-3
TGTGCCAGTAGTACCTCAGGATCTGGAAACACCATATATTTT
CASSTSGSGNTIYF
>TRBV11-2|TRBD1|few|TRBJ1-2
TGTGCCAGCAGCGCGTACAGGGGGGGTTACTATGGCTACACCTTC
CASSAYRGGYYGYTF
>TRBV28|TRBD2|NA|TRBJ2-3
TGTGCCAGCAGTTTAGGTCTAGCGGGAGGGTTAGATACGCAGTATTTT
CASSLGLAGGLDTQYF
>TRBV10-3|NA|NA|TRBJ1-2
TGTGCCATCAGTGAACCCTCGGGGATTCTCTACACCTTC
CAISEPSGILYTF
>TRBV15|NA|NA|TRBJ2-7
TGTGCCACCAGCAGAGTCCCGGTACTCGACGAGCAGTACTTC
CATSRVPVLDEQYF
>TRBV30|TRBD2|NA|TRBJ2-1
TGTGCCTGGAGTGCTGCGGGACTAGCGGGGGACCTGCCTTGGGATGAGCAGTTCTTC
CAWSAAGLAGDLPWDEQFF
>TRBV7-6|TRBD2|NA|TRBJ2-1
TGTGCCAGCAGCTTAGATAGCGGGAGGTGGTCCTACAATGAGCAGTTCTTC
CASSLDSGRWSYNEQFF
>TRBV7-9|NA|NA|TRBJ2-1
TGTGCCAGCAGCCCTCCCCGGGGGCAGACCAATGAGCAGTTCTTC
CASSPPRGQTNEQFF
>TRBV7-9|NA|NA|TRBJ2-1
TGTGCCAGCAGCTCCCGGGCTGGTGAGCAGTTCTTC
CASSSRAGEQFF
>TRBV2|NA|NA|TRBJ1-2
TGTGCCAGCAGTGAGGGAGACTATGGCTACACCTTC
CASSEGDYGYTF
>TRBV11-2|TRBD2|NA|TRBJ2-7
TGTGCCAGCAGCTTGGGCGGGAGGGCCACCTACGAGCAGTACTTC
CASSLGGRATYEQYF
>TRBV27|TRBD1|NA|TRBJ2-2
TGTGCCAGCAGTCCCTTCCTTGTCAGGGGGCCCGAAACGAACACCGGGGAGCTGTTTTTT
CASSPFLVRGPETNTGELFF
>TRBV11-3|NA|NA|TRBJ2-3
TGTGCCAGCAGCTCTCGGGACAACCCGGGCGTAGATACGCAGTATTTT
CASSSRDNPGVDTQYF
>TRBV14|NA|NA|TRBJ1-4
TGTGCCAGCAGCCAAGCTGGAGAAGGATGGAATGAAAAACTGTTTTTT
CASSQAGEGWNEKLFF
>TRBV10-2|NA|NA|TRBJ1-6
TGCGCCAGCAGCTACAGGGATCCTAGGGCACCCCTCCACTTT
CASSYRDPRAPLHF
>TRBV11-2|TRBD1|NA|TRBJ2-7
TGTGCCAGCAGCTTAGTTCAGGGGGCCTACGAGCAGTACTTC
CASSLVQGAYEQYF
>TRBV27|NA|NA|TRBJ2-2
TGTGCCAGCAGTTCGCACCGGGACTCCAACACCGGGGAGCTGTTTTTT
CASSSHRDSNTGELFF
>TRBV27|TRBD1|medium-sized|TRBJ1-5
TGTGCCAGCAGGCCGACAGGGGACCAGCCCCAGCATTTT
CASRPTGDQPQHF
>TRBV19|NA|once|TRBJ2-7
TGTGCCAGTAGTACCTTTGCTGCTACAGGAGGCTACGAGCAGTACTTC
CASSTFAATGGYEQYF
>TRBV5-6|NA|NA|TRBJ2-7
TGTGCCAGCAGCTTGGCGGCAGGGGACCCCTACGAGCAGTACTTC
CASSLAAGDPYEQYF
>TRBV30|NA|NA|TRBJ2-2
TGTGCCTGGTGCCACGTGAACATCGGTACCGGGGAGCTGTTTTTT
CAWCHVNIGTGELFF
>TRBV4-2|TRBD2|NA|TRBJ2-1
TGTGCCAGCAGCCAAGAGGCGGGAGGGCCGGGGAATGAGCAGTTCTTC
CASSQEAGGPGNEQFF
>TRBV11-2|TRBD2|NA|TRBJ2-1
TGTGCCAGCAGCTCCGGGACTAGCGTCAATGAGCAGTTCTTC
CASSSGTSVNEQFF
>TRBV27|TRBD1|NA|TRBJ1-6
TGTGCCAGCAGTTTATACGGGACAGGGATTAATTCACCCCTCCACTTT
CASSLYGTGINSPLHF
>TRBV11-2|TRBD1|NA|TRBJ2-7
TGTGCCAGCTACTCAGGGGGCCTCGAGCAGTACTTC
CASYSGGLEQYF
>TRBV18|NA|NA|TRBJ1-1
TGTGCCAGCTCACCAAACCGGGGGGATGGGAACACTGAAGCTTTCTTT
CASSPNRGDGNTEAFF
>TRBV4-3|NA|NA|TRBJ1-2
TGCGCCAGCAGCCAAATCCTCTTAGCTAACTATGGCTACACCTTC
CASSQILLANYGYTF
>TRBV4-1|NA|NA|TRBJ1-1
TGCGCCAGCAGCCACCCATGGCAGGGCCTGAACACTGAAGCTTTCTTT
CASSHPWQGLNTEAFF
>TRBV28|NA|NA|TRBJ2-7
TGTGCCAGCAGTCCTCTCGGACCCGATGACTCCTACGAGCAGTACTTC
CASSPLGPDDSYEQYF
>TRBV14|NA|few|TRBJ2-1
TGTGCCAGCAGCCAAGGGTTCGACAGTCGAAGCTCCTACAATGAGCAGTTCTTC
CASSQGFDSRSSYNEQFF
>TRBV6-6|NA|NA|TRBJ1-1
TGTGCCAGCAGCGAGGGGCAGAACACTGAAGCTTTCTTT
CASSEGQNTEAFF
>TRBV6-1|TRBD2|few|TRBJ2-5
TGTGCCAGCAGTGACAGCGGGGGCTGGGAGACCCAGTACTTC
CASSDSGGWETQYF
>TRBV28|NA|NA|TRBJ1-2
TGTGCCAGCAGTTCCCGGCGGACCGCTAACTATGGCTACACCTTC
CASSSRRTANYGYTF
>TRBV4-1|NA|NA|TRBJ2-3
TGCGCCAGCAGCCTTCGGGGGGCTCTCACAGATACGCAGTATTTT
CASSLRGALTDTQYF
>TRBV11-2|NA|NA|TRBJ2-7
TGTGCCAGCAGCTTAGCGGGGGCCTACGAGCAGTACTTC
CASSLAGAYEQYF
>TRBV19|TRBD2|NA|TRBJ2-7
TGTGCCAGTAGTATGCAAGCGGGAGTCAACGAGCAGTACTTC
CASSMQAGVNEQYF